These 22 T cell receptor beta chains came from one sample sequenced in a study of T cell responses to AZD1222 COVID-19 vaccine. Libraries were prepared by immunoSEQ multiplex PCR; TCRdb keeps only in-frame clonotypes and omits some of them. The data contain roughly 170,000 clones, roughly nine tenths of them singletons. The sequencing used peripheral blood, collected on day 0 of AZD1222 vaccination. The receptors originated from an adult in good health.

The chain is built from TRBV28 and TRBJ2-7, with D perhaps matching TRBD2 (6 bases). This CDR3 comprises 14 residues. CDR1 and CDR2 (germline): MDHEN, SYDVKM. Deletions cut 6 bases from V and 2 bases from J, with 14 bases between. Written as DNA, the CDR3 is TGTGCCAGCAGGCCGGGACCGGGGGCCTACGAGCAGTACTTC. Translated, it gives CASRPGPGAYEQYF.

This chain uses TRBV19 with TRBJ1-4; D remains unclear. CDR3 length: 15 amino acids. Trimming left V 5 bases short and J 5 bases short, with 15 bases between. Germline loops: CDR1 LNHDA, CDR2 SQIVND (reference sequence). CDR3 in DNA: TGTGCCAGTAGTCTCCACCCGGGTCCCAATGAAAAACTGTTTTTT. Protein product: CASSLHPGPNEKLFF.

The V call is TRBV28, the J call TRBJ2-7, with TRBD2 matching 13 bases. The CDR3 runs to 16 residues. Trimming removed 2 bases from V and 1 base from J; junction bases left unmatched: 2. Looked up from germline, CDR1 is MDHEN and CDR2 is SYDVKM. In DNA, the CDR3 is TGTGCCAGCAGTTTACCGGGACTAGCGGGATCCTACGAGCAGTACTTC. Translation: CASSLPGLAGSYEQYF.

This chain links TRBV9 with TRBJ1-2, with unresolved D. Germline lookup yields CDR1 SGDLS and CDR2 YYNGEE. The CDR3 runs to 13 residues. The V end lost 2 bases, the J end lost 3 bases, and 8 bases lay between the germline ends. In nucleotides, the CDR3 is TGTGCCAGCAGCGTCTCACAGCACTATGGCTACACCTTC. Translating it yields CASSVSQHYGYTF.

CDR3 DNA: TGCGCCAGCAGCCAAGATCGGGGTTCCAATCAGCCCCAGCATTTT. Translating it yields CASSQDRGSNQPQHF. The chain employs TRBV4-1 and TRBJ1-5, with D hard to call. CDR1 is MGHRA and CDR2 is YSYEKL in the germline V gene. V was cut by 0 bases and J by 3 bases, with 9 bases left in between. This CDR3 has 15 amino acids.

The chain employs TRBV30 and TRBJ1-1; D might be TRBD1 (5 bases). CDR1 is GTSNPN, CDR2 SVGIG, per germline (reference sequence). The CDR3 is 14 amino acids. Trimming shortened V by 1 base and J by 6 bases, and 15 bases separated the two germline ends. The CDR3 DNA follows: TGTGCCTGGAGTGGAGTCAGGGAGAAAGCTGAAGCTTTCTTT. Protein sequence: CAWSGVREKAEAFF.

V and J are TRBV18 and TRBJ2-7; 9 bases agree with TRBD1. This CDR3 is built from 16 residues. Per germline, CDR1 KGHSH and CDR2 LQKENI. V dropped 1 base and J dropped 3; count of bases not matched to a gene: 7. In DNA, the CDR3 is TGTGCCAGCTCACCACTGACAGGGGGAGCCCTCTACGAGCAGTACTTC. It codes for CASSPLTGGALYEQYF.

This rearrangement joins TRBV5-8 to TRBJ1-5, with TRBD1 as a possible D gene (5 bases). Germline lookup yields CDR1 SGHTS and CDR2 YDEGEE. The CDR3 loop spans 18 amino acids. Trimming shortened V by 0 bases and J by 0 bases, and 16 bases separated the two germline ends. The chain's CDR3 is CASSLGIAQGNSNQPQHF. The CDR3 nucleotides read TGTGCCAGCAGCTTGGGGATCGCGCAGGGAAATAGCAATCAGCCCCAGCATTTT. Together with reference TRBV5-8 and TRBJ1-5, the CDR3 gives the full variable domain: EAGVTQSPTHLIKTRGQQATLRCSPISGHTSVYWYQQALGLGLQFLLWYDEGEERNRGNFPPRFSGRQFPNYSSELNVNALELEDSALYLCASSLGIAQGNSNQPQHFGDGTRLSIL.

This clone came up once. The gene calls are TRBV6-1 and TRBJ2-7, with 10 bases lining up with TRBD2. The length of the CDR3 is 15 residues. Trimming took 0 bases from V and 7 from J; bases not matched to a gene: 6. Germline CDR1 reads MNHNS; CDR2 reads SASEGT. CDR3 sequence reads: CASSEAWLAGAEQYF. As DNA, the CDR3 is TGTGCCAGCAGTGAAGCGTGGCTAGCGGGAGCAGAGCAGTACTTC.

The CDR3: CATQYQDRAYEQYF. In nucleotides, the CDR3 is TGTGCCACCCAATATCAAGACAGGGCCTACGAGCAGTACTTC. This chain connects TRBV28 to TRBJ2-7; 7 bases are shared with TRBD1. Per the germline V gene, CDR1 is MDHEN and CDR2 is SYDVKM. The V segment lost 10 bases and the J segment 2 bases; nucleotides outside the gene matches: 11. The CDR3 totals 14 residues.

The rearrangement joins TRBV5-1 to TRBJ1-1; 7 bases are a match to TRBD1. Germline V gene sequence: CDR1 SGHRS, CDR2 YFSETQ. CDR3 length: 13 amino acids. V shed 7 bases and J 5 bases; nucleotides not matched to a gene: 8. The CDR3 nucleotides are TGCGCCAGCGGGACAGCCCTTGGGACTGAAGCTTTCTTT. Protein: CASGTALGTEAFF.

This chain joins TRBV4-2 and TRBJ2-1; 9 nucleotides line up with TRBD2. Germline V gives CDR1 LGHNA, CDR2 YNFKEQ. CDR3 length: 18 amino acids. V lost 0 bases, J lost 0 bases, and 6 bases stayed unmatched. The CDR3 DNA follows: TGTGCCAGCAGCCAAGAGCGCGGGAGGGTATTCTCCTACAATGAGCAGTTCTTC. This codes for CASSQERGRVFSYNEQFF.

The V gene is TRBV9, the J gene TRBJ1-1; D might be TRBD1 (5 bases). Germline CDR1 and CDR2: SGDLS and YYNGEE. V was trimmed by 0 bases and J by 4 bases, leaving 7 bases between them. The CDR3 runs 13 residues. The CDR3 nucleotides are TGTGCCAGCAGCGTAGCGAGGGGCACTGAAGCTTTCTTT. The encoded protein is CASSVARGTEAFF.

This chain links TRBV11-2 with TRBJ2-1; 11 positions match TRBD2. CDR1 SGHAT and CDR2 FQNNGV come from the germline V gene. V lost 4 bases and J lost 4; bases outside the gene matches: 6. The CDR3 runs to 16 residues. CDR3 nucleotides: TGTGCCAGCAGCTCCCTCCTAGCGGGGGGATACAATGAGCAGTTCTTC. Translation: CASSSLLAGGYNEQFF.

V is TRBV3-1 (or the pseudogene TRBV3-2) and J is TRBJ2-5; TRBD1 matches 9 bases. The length of the CDR3 is 17 residues. In germline, CDR1 is LGHDT, CDR2 YNNKEL (reference sequence). V shed 4 bases and J 4 bases; nucleotides not matched to a gene: 13. The CDR3 is CASSLYDRGIILETQYF. CDR3 bases: TGTGCCAGCAGCCTATACGACAGGGGGATCATCTTAGAGACCCAGTACTTC.

The chain joins TRBV7-9 to TRBJ1-4; the D is unclear. Germline V gives CDR1 SEHNR, CDR2 FQNEAQ (reference sequence). This CDR3 is 14 amino acids long. V was trimmed by 7 bases and J by 0 bases, leaving 9 bases between them. CDR3 loop: CASMTSATNEKLFF. CDR3 bases: TGTGCCAGCATGACAAGTGCAACTAATGAAAAACTGTTTTTT.

This rearrangement joins TRBV19 to TRBJ1-2, with D possibly TRBD1 on 6 matching bases. The V end lost 6 bases, the J end lost 3 bases, and 17 bases lay between the germline ends. From germline, CDR1 is LNHDA and CDR2 SQIVND (reference sequence). The CDR3 consists of 15 residues. The CDR3 spells CASRTETGSYYGYTF. As DNA, the CDR3 is TGTGCCAGTAGGACGGAAACAGGGAGCTACTATGGCTACACCTTC. Full variable domain (rest looked up from reference TRBV19 and TRBJ1-2): DGGITQSPKYLFRKEGQNVTLSCEQNLNHDAMYWYRQDPGQGLRLIYYSQIVNDFQKGDIAEGYSVSREKKESFPLTVTSAQKNPTAFYLCASRTETGSYYGYTFGSGTRLTVV.

Of note for this clone: Other DNA sequences from this sample encode an identical CDR3 as well. The chain carries TRBV5-1 and TRBJ2-3; 7 nucleotides match TRBD1. Germline values: CDR1 SGHRS, CDR2 YFSETQ. The CDR3 has 15 amino acids. The V segment lost 0 bases and the J segment 1 base; nucleotides outside the gene matches: 2. In nucleotides, the CDR3 is TGCGCCAGCAGCTTGGACAGGGGTGGCACAGATACGCAGTATTTT. This encodes CASSLDRGGTDTQYF.

The V gene is TRBV2, the J gene TRBJ2-7, with D unclear. Per the germline V gene, CDR1 is SNHLY and CDR2 is FYNNEI. Trimming took off 4 bases at V and 1 base at J, with 8 bases between the two ends. There are 13 residues in the CDR3. The CDR3 region has the DNA TGTGCCAGCAGTGGCCAGGTTTCCTACGAGCAGTACTTC. Protein sequence: CASSGQVSYEQYF.

This clone was observed a single time. J is TRBJ2-7 and V is TRBV7-8, with D uncertain. CDR1 SGHVS and CDR2 FQNEAQ come from the germline V gene. This CDR3 comprises 14 residues. V was clipped by 4 bases and J by 5 bases, with 15 bases between them. CDR3 DNA: TGTGCCAGCAGCTCGTCCCGGGTGGCGGACGAGCAGTACTTC. Its translation is CASSSSRVADEQYF.

J is TRBJ2-7 and V is TRBV7-4; unclear D gene. Trimming removed 0 bases from V and 3 bases from J, with 3 bases in between. Germline CDR1 reads SGHVT; CDR2 reads SQSDAQ. The CDR3 consists of 12 residues. The CDR3 loop is CASSLACYEQYF. CDR3 nucleotide sequence: TGTGCCAGCAGCTTAGCCTGCTACGAGCAGTACTTC.

V is TRBV18 and J is TRBJ2-1, with a weak D call TRBD2 (5 bases). V lost 5 bases to trimming and J lost 3 bases, with 8 bases between them. Germline loops: CDR1 KGHSH, CDR2 LQKENI. The CDR3 sequence is 13 residues long. CDR3 DNA: TGTGCCAGCTCAGCCGGGAACTACAATGAGCAGTTCTTC. Protein: CASSAGNYNEQFF.